This T cell receptor beta chain comes out of a study of blood T cell repertoires in COVID-19. Looking at the study overall: Collection of acute and convalescent COVID-19 samples took place in the United States, Italy and Spain.

Here immunoSEQ multiplex PCR was the method, and the copy in TCRdb shows in-frame clones only, minus some. The sample lists about half a million clones; 89% were seen once. Germline CDR1 MNHNS, CDR2 SASEGT. Trimming removed 3 bases from V and 5 bases from J, with 7 bases in between. The CDR3 runs to 12 residues. The sequenced sample consisted of peripheral blood. The V call is TRBV6-1, the J call TRBJ2-5; no reliable D call. The TCR originated in a man younger than 35 with COVID-19, enrolled during active disease. The CDR3 here is CASSDRLETQYF. The CDR3 DNA is TGTGCCAGCAGTGATCGTCTTGAGACCCAGTACTTC.